This T cell receptor beta chain stems from a study of identifying expanded T cells in peripheral blood. General study results and limits: Differentially abundant clones: about 1.2 between replicates, about 16 at roughly 13 days, under 25 at four. Variance in clone template counts between roughly two-week samples significantly increased with total template count across all healthy donors.

As concerns this clone: Its antigen is unidentified.

No infections or other immune events were documented during collection. The repertoire was sequenced with immunoSEQ multiplex PCR; TCRdb's copy has only in-frame clones and lacks some. The sample carries under 100,000 clones, approximately 90% recorded once. The V gene's germline CDR1 is SEHNR and CDR2 FQNEAQ (reference sequence). This CDR3 contains 15 residues. Germline trimming cut 8 bases from V and 6 bases from J; bases unmatched to any gene: 12. The chain combines TRBV7-9 with TRBJ2-1, with TRBD2 identical over 8 bases. This TCR came from a person aged 18-70 years in good health. Sample: blood. This chain's CDR3 is CASGVSGMEANEQFF. CDR3 nucleotides: TGTGCCAGCGGGGTTAGCGGGATGGAAGCCAATGAGCAGTTCTTC.